These 21 T cell receptor beta chains came from one sample sequenced in a study of blood T cell repertoires in COVID-19. Clones were read by immunoSEQ multiplex PCR, and TCRdb kept only the in-frame ones, dropping some. Here the sample spans nearly 250,000 clones, approximately 85% being singletons. Material for sequencing was PBMCs or T cells enriched from blood (not recorded which). Receptors were obtained from a woman aged 45-59 years with acute COVID-19.

The V call is TRBV28, the J call TRBJ1-4, with D tentatively TRBD1 (6 bases). V was clipped by 6 bases and J by 7 bases, with 18 bases between them. The CDR3 covers 15 residues. CDR1 and CDR2 from the germline V gene are MDHEN and SYDVKM. CDR3 sequence: CASRAPQGWGEKLFF. The CDR3 DNA reads TGTGCCAGCAGGGCACCACAGGGATGGGGTGAAAAACTGTTTTTT.

This chain's CDR3 is CSVGMADGYTF. The DNA for the CDR3 is TGCAGCGTTGGGATGGCGGATGGCTACACCTTC. V usage is TRBV29-1 and J usage is TRBJ1-2; no definite D call. The V end lost 4 bases, the J end lost 6 bases, and 9 bases lay between the germline ends. The length of the CDR3 is 11 residues. Germline V gives CDR1 SQVTM, CDR2 ANQGSEA.

The CDR3 is CATEGVGETQYF. CDR3 DNA sequence: TGTGCCACCGAGGGAGTAGGAGAGACCCAGTACTTC. The V call is TRBV3-1 (or the pseudogene TRBV3-2), the J call TRBJ2-5, with D tentatively TRBD2 (5 bases). This CDR3 has 12 amino acids. V lost 10 bases to trimming and J lost 4 bases, with 13 bases between them. Germline V CDR1 and CDR2: LGHDT, YNNKEL (reference sequence).

This chain uses TRBV30 with TRBJ1-4, with TRBD1 as a possible D gene (6 bases). The length of the CDR3 is 14 residues. The germline CDR1 and CDR2 sequences are GTSNPN and SVGIG (reference sequence). The V and J ends lost 1 base and 7 bases respectively, with 13 bases between them. CDR3 nucleotide sequence: TGTGCCTGGAGTGACAGGGTAACTTCTGAAAAACTGTTTTTT. Protein product: CAWSDRVTSEKLFF.

This clone came up once. The rearrangement links TRBV5-1 to TRBJ1-6, with D possibly being TRBD1 (6 bases). CDR1 SGHRS and CDR2 YFSETQ come from the germline V gene. This CDR3 comprises 14 residues. V shed 2 bases and J shed 6 bases, with 9 bases lying between them. CDR3 bases: TGCGCCAGCAGCTTTCAACAGGGTAATTCACCCCTCCACTTT. It yields the protein CASSFQQGNSPLHF.

The rearrangement links TRBV20-1 to TRBJ2-3, with D uncertain. CDR3 length: 11 amino acids. The germline CDR1 and CDR2 sequences are DFQATT and SNEGSKA (reference sequence). With 6 bases removed from V and 5 bases from J, the gap between germline ends came to 9 bases. The chain's CDR3 is CSAPIEDTQYF. Written as DNA, the CDR3 is TGCAGTGCACCTATAGAAGATACGCAGTATTTT.

J is TRBJ2-7 and V is TRBV19; D is perhaps TRBD2 (6 bases). The CDR3 length is 13 residues. Looked up from germline, CDR1 is LNHDA and CDR2 is SQIVND (reference sequence). V lost 4 bases and J 7 bases, leaving 14 bases between the germline ends. As DNA, the CDR3 is TGTGCCAGTAGTACGGGACTTGGAGGAGAGCAGTACTTC. This translates into CASSTGLGGEQYF.

The chain employs TRBV25-1 and TRBJ2-2; D ambiguous. V was clipped by 1 base and J by 1 base, with 10 bases between them. From germline, CDR1 is MGHDK and CDR2 SYGVNS. This CDR3 is 16 amino acids long. This CDR3 is CASSEFVLRNTGELFF. For the CDR3, the DNA is TGTGCCAGCAGTGAATTCGTCCTTCGGAACACCGGGGAGCTGTTTTTT.

The chain has TRBV3-1 (or the pseudogene TRBV3-2) and TRBJ1-1; D might be TRBD1 (5 bases). This CDR3 has 14 residues. V gave up 4 bases and J gave up 1 base, with 10 bases separating them. Germline lookup yields CDR1 LGHDT and CDR2 YNNKEL (reference sequence). CDR3 sequence reads: CASSPWGENTEAFF. Here the CDR3 DNA reads TGTGCCAGCAGCCCCTGGGGGGAGAACACTGAAGCTTTCTTT.

V is TRBV11-2 and J is TRBJ2-2; D is undetermined. Looked up from germline, CDR1 is SGHAT and CDR2 is FQNNGV. V lost 1 base and J lost 5, with 11 bases in between. This CDR3 region has 15 residues. CDR3 sequence (DNA): TGTGCCAGCAGCTTAGGACCTAGTCTAACCGGGGAGCTGTTTTTT. It specifies CASSLGPSLTGELFF.

The rearrangement links TRBV7-8 to TRBJ2-7; TRBD1 agrees at 7 bases. This CDR3 has 15 amino acids. Germline assignment: CDR1 SGHVS and CDR2 FQNEAQ. V trimming: 5 bases; J trimming: 5 bases; junction bases outside the gene matches: 12. CDR3 loop: CASSPRGLDPNEQYF. CDR3 coding DNA: TGTGCCAGCAGCCCAAGGGGGCTAGACCCCAACGAGCAGTACTTC.

The rearrangement joins TRBV6-5 to TRBJ2-7; 9 bases map to TRBD1. The V segment lost 5 bases and the J segment 1 base; nucleotides outside the gene matches: 3. Germline V gives CDR1 MNHEY, CDR2 SVGAGI. This CDR3 has 14 residues. The CDR3 protein is CASSLGQGSYEQYF. As DNA, the CDR3 is TGTGCCAGCAGTCTAGGACAGGGGTCCTACGAGCAGTACTTC.

The J gene is TRBJ1-3, the V gene TRBV30, with D tentatively TRBD1 (5 bases). This CDR3 has 12 amino acids. CDR1 is GTSNPN, CDR2 SVGIG, per germline (reference sequence). V was trimmed by 4 bases and J by 8 bases, leaving 12 bases between them. The CDR3 protein is CAWNQGGHTIYF. DNA for the CDR3: TGTGCCTGGAACCAGGGAGGTCACACCATATATTTT.

The rearrangement links TRBV9 to TRBJ2-5; 12 bases fit TRBD1. V shed 0 bases, J shed 5 bases, and the junction held 5 bases outside the gene matches. Germline CDR1 is SGDLS and CDR2 is YYNGEE. The length of the CDR3 is 16 residues. The DNA for the CDR3 is TGTGCCAGCAGCGTAGTGGGACAGGGGGCGCCGGAGACCCAGTACTTC. Translating it yields CASSVVGQGAPETQYF. Full variable domain (missing parts from reference TRBV9 and TRBJ2-5): DSGVTQTPKHLITATGQRVTLRCSPRSGDLSVYWYQQSLDQGLQFLIQYYNGEERAKGNILERFSAQQFPDLHSELNLSSLELGDSALYFCASSVVGQGAPETQYFGPGTRLLVL.

Comment on this clone: One end of the junction is discordant with germline, which a read error may explain. This chain connects TRBV7-7 to TRBJ2-5, with 7 bases aligning to TRBD1. This CDR3 contains 14 residues. Per the germline V gene, CDR1 is SSHAT and CDR2 is FNYEAQ (reference sequence). The CDR3 region is CASSLTGQGETQYF. DNA of the CDR3: TGTGCTAGCAGCTTGACAGGGCAAGGGGAGACCCAGTACTTC. The full variable domain, rest sourced from reference TRBV7-7 and TRBJ2-5, is GAGVSQSPRYKVTKRGQDVTLRCDPISSHATLYWYQQALGQGPEFLTYFNYEAQPDKSGLPSDRFSAERPEGSISTLTIQRTEQRDSAMYRCASSLTGQGETQYFGPGTRLLVL.

The genes are TRBV2 and TRBJ1-3; D remains unclear. Trimming cost V 4 bases and J 0 bases, with 10 bases left between them. Germline V gene data show CDR1 as SNHLY and CDR2 as FYNNEI. The CDR3 spans 15 residues. The CDR3 loop reads CASSVFGSSGNTIYF. In nucleotides, the CDR3 is TGTGCCAGCAGTGTTTTCGGTAGCTCTGGAAACACCATATATTTT.

This chain uses TRBV9 with TRBJ1-2; TRBD1 is a possible D gene (6 bases). The CDR3 runs 14 residues. V was clipped by 4 bases and J by 3 bases, with 13 bases between them. Germline CDR1 is SGDLS and CDR2 is YYNGEE. DNA of the CDR3: TGTGCCAGCAGCCCCCGGACAGCCGACTATGGCTACACCTTC. It codes for CASSPRTADYGYTF.

V gene TRBV29-1 combines with J gene TRBJ2-3; D is perhaps TRBD2 (5 bases). This CDR3 spans 16 amino acids. Germline V gene lookup returns CDR1 SQVTM and CDR2 ANQGSEA. Trimming shortened V by 6 bases and J by 0 bases, and 19 bases separated the two germline ends. The CDR3 sequence: CSVSEGRGSSTDTQYF. CDR3 bases: TGCAGCGTGTCCGAAGGCCGGGGATCAAGCACAGATACGCAGTATTTT.

The chain has TRBV7-9 and TRBJ2-1; unclear D gene. The V end lost 5 bases, the J end lost 4 bases, and 15 bases lay between the germline ends. This CDR3 is 15 amino acids long. Germline values: CDR1 SEHNR, CDR2 FQNEAQ (reference sequence). The CDR3 loop is CASSLAGTPYNEQFF. The CDR3 coding sequence is TGTGCCAGCAGCCTCGCAGGTACACCTTACAATGAGCAGTTCTTC. Supplemented by reference TRBV7-9 and TRBJ2-1, the full variable domain reads DTGVSQNPRHKITKRGQNVTFRCDPISEHNRLYWYRQTLGQGPEFLTYFQNEAQLEKSRLLSDRFSAERPKGSFSTLEIQRTEQGDSAMYLCASSLAGTPYNEQFFGPGTRLTVL.

The V call is TRBV20-1, the J call TRBJ2-7; D call uncertain. This CDR3 comprises 11 residues. Trimming took off 1 base at V and 3 bases at J, with 4 bases between the two ends. Germline V lookup: CDR1 DFQATT, CDR2 SNEGSKA (reference sequence). The CDR3 spells CSARVDYEQYF. CDR3 in DNA: TGCAGTGCTAGAGTAGACTACGAGCAGTACTTC.

This clone appeared a single time. The V and J genes are TRBV19 and TRBJ1-2; a weak D match, TRBD1 (5 bases). The length of the CDR3 is 12 residues. V shed 7 bases and J shed 9 bases, with 15 bases lying between them. CDR1 LNHDA and CDR2 SQIVND come from the germline V gene (reference sequence). The DNA for the CDR3 is TGTGCCAGTACCGCCCAGGGTTTGAGCTACACCTTC. It codes for CASTAQGLSYTF.